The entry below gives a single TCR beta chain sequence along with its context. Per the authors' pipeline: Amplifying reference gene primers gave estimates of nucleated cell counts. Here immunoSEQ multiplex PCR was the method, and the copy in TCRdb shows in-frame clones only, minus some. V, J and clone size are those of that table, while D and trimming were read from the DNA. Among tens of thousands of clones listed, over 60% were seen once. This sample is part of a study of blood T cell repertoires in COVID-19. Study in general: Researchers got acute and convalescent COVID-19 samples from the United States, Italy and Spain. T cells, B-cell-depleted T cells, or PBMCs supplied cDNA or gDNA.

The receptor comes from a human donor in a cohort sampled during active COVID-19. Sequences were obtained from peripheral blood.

This chain's CDR3 is CASSQQPSGGASLIYNEQFF. The DNA of the CDR3 is TGCGCCAGCAGCCAGCAGCCTAGCGGGGGGGCCTCATTAATATACAATGAGCAGTTCTTC. The gene calls are TRBV4-3 and TRBJ2-1; 12 bases agree with TRBD2. J lost 4 bases, V lost 3 bases, and 16 bases had no gene match. The germline V gene has CDR1 LGHNA and CDR2 YSLEER. The CDR3 runs 20 residues.